The 3 T cell receptor beta chains reported below all come from one sample, sequenced in a study of cytomegalovirus exposure and HLA in healthy donors. PCR used 60 Vbeta primers and 13 Jbeta primers. Some clones are missing from TCRdb's copy, which holds only in-frame ones; the method was immunoSEQ multiplex PCR. The sample holds roughly 150,000 clones; more than 75% are singletons and the top ten take around 2%. The specimen sequenced was PBMCs. These receptors all come from a woman aged 18-35 years in good health and CMV-seronegative.

The chain combines TRBV7-9 with TRBJ2-7, with 7 bases aligning to TRBD2. Germline lookup yields CDR1 SEHNR and CDR2 FQNEAQ (reference sequence). V was pared by 5 bases and J by 0 bases, with 7 bases of the junction left unmatched. This CDR3 region has 15 residues. The CDR3 DNA sequence: TGTGCCAGCAGCCCGACCGGGAGGAGCTCCTACGAGCAGTACTTC. Its protein is CASSPTGRSSYEQYF.

This chain joins TRBV2 and TRBJ2-7, with TRBD2 identical over 7 bases. Germline CDR1 is SNHLY and CDR2 is FYNNEI. The CDR3 runs to 12 residues. Unmatched junction bases numbered 1, after V lost 8 bases and J lost 0 bases. As DNA, the CDR3 is TGTGCCAGCCGGGACTACTCCTACGAGCAGTACTTC. Its translation: CASRDYSYEQYF.

The chain carries TRBV2 and TRBJ1-5; the match to TRBD1 covers 8 bases. The trim removed 4 bases at V and 4 bases at J, leaving 15 bases unmatched. Germline V gene sequence: CDR1 SNHLY, CDR2 FYNNEI. The CDR3 has 18 residues. For the CDR3, the DNA is TGTGCCAGCAGTGGGGATCGACAGGGGTGGGGGGGAAATCAGCCCCAGCATTTT. It translates to CASSGDRQGWGGNQPQHF.